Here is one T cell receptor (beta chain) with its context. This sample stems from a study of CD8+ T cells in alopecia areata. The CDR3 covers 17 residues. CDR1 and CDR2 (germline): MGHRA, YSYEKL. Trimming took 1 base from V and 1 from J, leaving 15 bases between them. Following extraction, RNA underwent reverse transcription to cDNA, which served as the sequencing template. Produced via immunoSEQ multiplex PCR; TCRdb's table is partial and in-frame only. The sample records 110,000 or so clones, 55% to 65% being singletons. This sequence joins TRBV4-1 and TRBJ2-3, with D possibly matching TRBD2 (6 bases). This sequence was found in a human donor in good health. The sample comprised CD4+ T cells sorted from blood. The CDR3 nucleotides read TGCGCCAGCAGCCAAGTGCTGCGCGGGGTTGGCACAGATACGCAGTATTTT. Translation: CASSQVLRGVGTDTQYF.